The 19 T cell receptor beta chains given below trace back to one sample, sequenced in a study of T cells in Graves' hyperthyroidism and ophthalmopathy. Using RNA transcripts as the source, TCR beta CDR3 regions were amplified. The TCR CDR3 first-round RT-PCR relied on the HTBI primer set. TCRdb re-derived calls from the multiplex PCR reads in MiXCR, one entry per CDR3 protein. The sample records 450,000 to 700,000 distinct CDR3 sequences, approximately 44% being singletons. The sample was peripheral blood or thyroid tissue (not recorded which). All receptors derive from a young woman with Graves' hyperthyroidism.

This sequence joins TRBV3-1 and TRBJ2-7; TRBD2 matches at 9 bases. Germline loops: CDR1 LGHDT, CDR2 YNNKEL (reference sequence). The CDR3 runs 15 residues. V shed 0 bases, J shed 6 bases, and the junction held 6 bases outside the gene matches. The CDR3 bases are TGTGCCAGCAGCCAAGAAGGCGGGAGGGCCTCCGAGCAGTACTTC. This sequence encodes CASSQEGGRASEQYF.

This chain connects TRBV20-1 to TRBJ1-5; no clear D. The CDR3 length is 17 residues. CDR1 is DFQATT, CDR2 SNEGSKA, per germline (reference sequence). Trimming removed 1 base from V and 11 bases from J, with 27 bases in between. The chain's CDR3 is CSARAGLAGVRSETQHF. CDR3 nucleotide sequence: TGCAGTGCTAGAGCTGGACTAGCGGGAGTGAGGAGCGAGACCCAGCATTTT.

V and J are TRBV29-1 and TRBJ2-5; 8 nucleotides align to TRBD1. CDR1 is SQVTM, CDR2 ANQGSEA, per germline. The length of the CDR3 is 15 residues. V lost 3 bases to trimming and J lost 2 bases; unmatched junction nucleotides: 8. The DNA of the CDR3 is TGCAGCGTTGAGCGGACAGGGAGCCTTCAAGAGACCCAGTACTTC. This codes for CSVERTGSLQETQYF.

This sequence joins TRBV12-3 or TRBV12-4 and TRBJ2-7; 12 nucleotides agree with TRBD2. The CDR3 is 17 amino acids. V lost 5 bases and J lost 3; bases outside the gene matches: 11. The CDR3 sequence is CASSPDPTSGRRYEQYF. The CDR3 nucleotides read TGTGCCAGCAGTCCCGACCCGACTAGCGGGAGACGCTACGAGCAGTACTTC.

This clonotype was observed many times. The genes are TRBV19 and TRBJ1-2; 8 positions match TRBD1. The CDR3 consists of 14 residues. CDR1 LNHDA and CDR2 SQIVND come from the germline V gene (reference sequence). The V and J ends lost 1 base and 6 bases, in that order; junction bases with no gene match: 4. The CDR3 DNA reads TGTGCCAGTAGTATAGGGGACAGGCTCGATGGCTACACCTTC. Translated, it gives CASSIGDRLDGYTF.

This clonotype appeared many times. The chain carries TRBV18 and TRBJ1-2; TRBD1 agrees at 8 bases. This CDR3 has 15 residues. V was pared by 6 bases and J by 4 bases, with 10 bases of the junction left unmatched. Per germline, CDR1 KGHSH and CDR2 LQKENI. CDR3 region: CASSPWGQEFYGYTF. The CDR3 nucleotides are TGTGCCAGCTCGCCATGGGGACAGGAATTCTATGGCTACACCTTC.

The chain is built from TRBV7-3 and TRBJ2-1; D not certain. Germline CDR1 SGHTA, CDR2 FQGTGA. Trimming removed 5 bases at V and 5 bases at J, with 16 bases between. The CDR3 loop spans 15 amino acids. The CDR3 is CASSPKGARDNEQFF. The DNA of the CDR3 is TGTGCCAGCAGCCCCAAAGGAGCGAGAGACAATGAGCAGTTCTTC.

This clonotype was seen repeatedly, ten times or more. The chain uses TRBV7-2 and TRBJ1-2; a possible D gene is TRBD1 (5 bases). The germline gives CDR1 SGHTA, CDR2 FQGNSA. V shed 6 bases and J shed 5 bases, with 13 bases lying between them. This CDR3 comprises 13 residues. The chain's CDR3 is CASSPQGSYGYTF. As DNA, the CDR3 is TGTGCCAGCAGTCCCCAGGGTTCGTATGGCTACACCTTC.

The table lists this clonotype with many counts. This sequence joins TRBV6-6 and TRBJ2-5; D is perhaps TRBD2 (6 bases). Germline assignment: CDR1 MNHNY and CDR2 SVGAGI (reference sequence). This CDR3 has 15 residues. The V gene lost 7 bases and the J gene lost 7 bases, with 22 bases spanning the gap. The CDR3 protein is CASTLAESSRGTQYF. The CDR3, as DNA: TGTGCCAGCACCTTAGCGGAGTCTTCGCGGGGGACCCAGTACTTC.

This chain uses TRBV29-1 with TRBJ2-7; 11 positions agree with TRBD1. The CDR3 spans 12 residues. The V and J ends lost 6 bases and 6 bases, in that order; junction bases with no gene match: 4. CDR1 is SQVTM and CDR2 is ANQGSEA in the germline V gene. The CDR3 reads CSVIGTGGEQYF. In DNA form, the CDR3 reads TGCAGCGTGATCGGGACAGGGGGCGAGCAGTACTTC.

This clonotype was detected many times. This chain connects TRBV20-1 to TRBJ2-2; D uncertain. This CDR3 contains 13 residues. The V gene's germline CDR1 is DFQATT and CDR2 SNEGSKA (reference sequence). V was shortened by 3 bases and J by 4 bases, with 9 bases between the two germline ends. The CDR3 coding sequence is TGCAGTGCTAGGGTGGGATCCACCGGGGAGCTGTTTTTT. The encoded protein is CSARVGSTGELFF.

The rearrangement uses TRBV10-3 and TRBJ2-5; D possibly corresponds to TRBD2 (5 bases). Germline loops: CDR1 ENHRY, CDR2 SYGVKD. Trimming left V 2 bases short and J 3 bases short, with 10 bases between. The CDR3 has 14 amino acids. CDR3 amino acids: CAISEAGTEETQYF. Written as DNA, the CDR3 is TGTGCCATCAGTGAGGCGGGTACCGAAGAGACCCAGTACTTC.

This clonotype has only one observation. V and J are TRBV24-1 and TRBJ1-2; 8 bases match TRBD1. J lost 7 bases, V lost 5 bases, and 11 bases had no gene match. The CDR3 has 15 amino acids. Germline V gene data show CDR1 as KGHDR and CDR2 as SFDVKD. The CDR3 bases are TGTGCCACCAGTGCCAGCGGGACAGGAAGTCTTGGCTACACCTTC. Translated: CATSASGTGSLGYTF.

V gene TRBV10-3 combines with J gene TRBJ2-2, with 10 nucleotides matching TRBD1. The length of the CDR3 is 15 residues. The V gene's germline CDR1 is ENHRY and CDR2 SYGVKD. Germline trimming cut 5 bases from V and 4 bases from J; bases unmatched to any gene: 4. Written as DNA, the CDR3 is TGTGCCATCAGTACGGGACAGGGGACCACCGGGGAGCTGTTTTTT. Its translation: CAISTGQGTTGELFF.

The chain employs TRBV7-2 and TRBJ1-1, with 8 bases aligning to TRBD1. Germline V lookup: CDR1 SGHTA, CDR2 FQGNSA. J lost 1 base, V lost 0 bases, and 10 bases had no gene match. The CDR3 is 18 amino acids. The CDR3, as DNA: TGTGCCAGCAGCTTAGCGTTAGCTAGCGGGACAGGGAACACTGAAGCTTTCTTT. Protein: CASSLALASGTGNTEAFF.

This clonotype was recorded many times. J is TRBJ1-1 and V is TRBV20-1; TRBD1 might be the D (6 bases). The germline gives CDR1 DFQATT, CDR2 SNEGSKA (reference sequence). The CDR3 contains 13 residues. The V end was cut by 4 bases, the J end by 3 bases, with 12 bases between. CDR3 residues: CSAKQGRDTEAFF. Here the CDR3 DNA reads TGCAGTGCTAAACAGGGCCGGGACACTGAAGCTTTCTTT.

This chain uses TRBV9 with TRBJ2-5, with 8 positions matching TRBD2. The V and J ends lost 4 bases and 6 bases, in that order; junction bases with no gene match: 17. CDR3 length: 17 amino acids. Germline V gene lookup returns CDR1 SGDLS and CDR2 YYNGEE. The CDR3 loop is CASSPSPGAGDVKTQYF. The CDR3 bases are TGTGCCAGCAGCCCATCACCGGGAGCGGGAGATGTAAAGACCCAGTACTTC.

As to this clonotype: Given a much more abundant clone one base away, this may be a read error. The V and J genes are TRBV12-3 or TRBV12-4 and TRBJ1-4; D gene ambiguous. V was trimmed by 6 bases and J by 5 bases, leaving 10 bases between them. This CDR3 comprises 13 residues. The CDR3 coding sequence is TGTGCCAGCAGACCGGGCAGAAATGAAAAACTGTTTTTT. Encoded protein: CASRPGRNEKLFF.

Concerning this clonotype itself: Since a much larger clone is just one base distant, this may be a read error. The genes are TRBV5-5 and TRBJ1-4; D is unresolved. The CDR3 spans 15 residues. Germline V gene sequence: CDR1 SGHKS, CDR2 YYEKEE (reference sequence). The CDR3 DNA sequence: TGTGCCTGCAGCTTGCTGGGTACTACTAATGAAAAACTGTTTTTT. This gives the protein CACSLLGTTNEKLFF.